This T cell receptor (beta chain) was recovered during a study of T-cell reconstitution after alpha-beta-depleted transplantation in children. Preparation of the TCRbeta library used unique molecular identifiers. MiXCR, applied by TCRdb to the PCR reads, yields one record per CDR3 protein. The sample carries about 690,000 distinct CDR3 sequences, 15% to 20% recorded once. A few counts support this clonotype. The TCR originated in a human donor who donated a stem cell graft to a child with acute myeloid leukemia. Sequencing was performed on PBMCs from the stem cell graft donor, taken from the stem cell graft.

This CDR3 is CASSYTSVNTEAFF. In DNA form, the CDR3 reads TGTGCCAGCAGTTACACGTCAGTGAACACTGAAGCTTTCTTT. The chain couples TRBV6-2 or TRBV6-3 to TRBJ1-1; D uncertain. Deletions cut 2 bases from V and 0 bases from J, with 7 bases between. The CDR3 has 14 residues. The germline CDR1 and CDR2 sequences are MNHEY and SVGEGT.